The 8 T cell receptor beta chains below all came from one sample that was sequenced in a study of cytomegalovirus exposure and HLA in healthy donors. PCR primers comprised 60 Vbeta and 13 Jbeta primers. Libraries were prepared by immunoSEQ multiplex PCR; TCRdb keeps only in-frame clonotypes and omits some of them. The table lists about 160,000 clones, around 75% of them singletons. The material sequenced was PBMCs. The receptors originated from a female donor in good health and CMV-seronegative.

This chain uses TRBV27 with TRBJ2-2, with a possible D match to TRBD2 (7 bases). Germline CDR1 is MNHEY and CDR2 is SMNVEV (reference sequence). The CDR3 is 15 residues long. V lost 1 base and J 6 bases, leaving 12 bases between the germline ends. The CDR3 loop reads CASSLWRGGSGELFF. The DNA of the CDR3 is TGTGCCAGCAGTTTATGGAGGGGGGGATCCGGGGAGCTGTTTTTT.

The chain employs TRBV29-1 and TRBJ1-3; a possible D gene is TRBD1 (5 bases). The V end was cut by 4 bases, the J end by 2 bases, with 12 bases between. The germline CDR1 and CDR2 sequences are SQVTM and ANQGSEA. The CDR3 runs to 14 residues. The CDR3 is CSVGTREAGNTIYF. CDR3 in DNA: TGCAGCGTTGGGACACGGGAGGCTGGAAACACCATATATTTT. Supplemented by reference TRBV29-1 and TRBJ1-3, the full variable domain reads SAVISQKPSRDICQRGTSLTIQCQVDSQVTMMFWYRQQPGQSLTLIATANQGSEATYESGFVIDKFPISRPNLTFSTLTVSNMSPEDSSIYLCSVGTREAGNTIYFGEGSWLTVV.

This clone was picked up one time. This chain connects TRBV19 to TRBJ1-4; D is unclear. The V gene's germline CDR1 is LNHDA and CDR2 SQIVND (reference sequence). The CDR3 covers 11 residues. V lost 7 bases and J 13 bases, leaving 13 bases between the germline ends. CDR3 sequence: CASTDAGRLFF. CDR3 nucleotides: TGTGCCAGTACGGACGCGGGAAGACTGTTTTTT.

The rearrangement uses TRBV4-3 and TRBJ2-2; 8 positions match TRBD1. This CDR3 is built from 15 residues. The germline CDR1 and CDR2 sequences are LGHNA and YSLEER. V lost 4 bases, J lost 1 base, and 2 bases stayed unmatched. The CDR3 bases are TGCGCCAGCAGCCCCGGGACAGGGAACACCGGGGAGCTGTTTTTT. Translating it yields CASSPGTGNTGELFF.

The V and J genes are TRBV5-1 and TRBJ1-2, with TRBD1 matching 10 bases. The CDR3 loop spans 15 amino acids. Germline CDR1 is SGHRS and CDR2 is YFSETQ. Germline trimming cut 4 bases from V and 7 bases from J; bases unmatched to any gene: 10. CDR3 nucleotides: TGCGCCAGCAGCGGCGCTTGGGACAGGGGTAGTGGCTACACCTTC. It translates to CASSGAWDRGSGYTF.

A few counts support this clone. The rearrangement joins TRBV10-3 to TRBJ2-5; 11 bases map to TRBD1. The J call may be wrong; the DNA end is better matched by TRBJ2-7. CDR3 size: 14 residues. CDR1 and CDR2 from the germline V gene are ENHRY and SYGVKD. The CDR3 region has the DNA TGTGCCATCAGCGGGACAGGGGGGATCTACGAGCAGTACTTC. This codes for CAISGTGGIYEQYF.

This clone was counted a few times. This chain uses TRBV27 with TRBJ2-1, with D possibly being TRBD1 (5 bases). The CDR3 sequence is 15 residues long. The germline V gene encodes CDR1 MNHEY and CDR2 SMNVEV (reference sequence). Trimming took off 2 bases at V and 9 bases at J, with 17 bases between the two ends. This CDR3 is CASSLGQSGLVEQFF. The CDR3 DNA is TGTGCCAGCAGTTTAGGTCAGTCAGGGTTGGTTGAGCAGTTCTTC.

The chain recombines TRBV5-1 with TRBJ2-1, with D possibly matching TRBD2 (6 bases). V lost 0 bases and J lost 11, with 18 bases in between. Looked up from germline, CDR1 is SGHRS and CDR2 is YFSETQ. The CDR3 runs to 15 residues. CDR3 in amino acids: CASSLAYGGWDQQFF. The CDR3 DNA is TGCGCCAGCAGCTTGGCCTACGGGGGATGGGATCAGCAGTTCTTC.